The 9 T cell receptor beta chains presented below share a single source sample, sequenced in a study of identical twins. MiXCR, applied by TCRdb to the 5' RACE reads, yields one record per CDR3 protein. The data hold under 250,000 distinct CDR3 sequences, with less than 9.5% observed a single time. The source material was memory (CD45RO+) T cells sorted from blood. These receptors all stem from a woman younger than 30 in good health.

This clonotype was observed a few times. V and J are TRBV28 and TRBJ2-7, with D possibly matching TRBD1 (6 bases). The CDR3 length is 12 residues. CDR1 MDHEN and CDR2 SYDVKM come from the germline V gene. Trimming left V 3 bases short and J 8 bases short, with 11 bases between. The DNA for the CDR3 is TGTGCCAGCAGTTTGTACCAGGGGCAGCAGTACTTC. It encodes CASSLYQGQQYF.

The rearrangement uses TRBV18 and TRBJ2-7, with D possibly being TRBD2 (6 bases). CDR1 and CDR2 (germline): KGHSH, LQKENI. With 5 bases removed from V and 2 bases from J, the gap between germline ends came to 10 bases. The length of the CDR3 is 13 residues. The CDR3 sequence: CASSAGPTYEQYF. In nucleotides, the CDR3 is TGTGCCAGCTCAGCGGGACCGACCTACGAGCAGTACTTC. Looking up the rest from reference TRBV18 and TRBJ2-7 gives the full variable domain: NAGVMQNPRHLVRRRGQEARLRCSPMKGHSHVYWYRQLPEEGLKFMVYLQKENIIDESGMPKERFSAEFPKEGPSILRIQQVVRGDSAAYFCASSAGPTYEQYFGPGTRLTVT.

This sequence joins TRBV6-5 and TRBJ2-3; tentatively, D is TRBD2 (5 bases). The V end lost 5 bases, the J end lost 0 bases, and 18 bases lay between the germline ends. CDR3 length equals 17 residues. CDR1 and CDR2 (germline): MNHEY, SVGAGI. CDR3 residues: CASSTLGIALSTDTQYF. CDR3 DNA: TGTGCCAGCAGTACTCTCGGGATTGCGTTAAGCACAGATACGCAGTATTTT.

This clonotype was found a few times. This chain uses TRBV30 with TRBJ1-5; maybe TRBD1 (5 bases). Trimming removed 6 bases from V and 4 bases from J, with 16 bases in between. Germline values: CDR1 GTSNPN, CDR2 SVGIG (reference sequence). This CDR3 comprises 14 residues. CDR3 DNA sequence: TGTGCCTGCTCAGGACATACAAGAAATCAGCCCCAGCATTTT. This gives the protein CACSGHTRNQPQHF. The variable domain in full, with the rest retrieved from reference TRBV30 and TRBJ1-5, is SQTIHQWPATLVQPVGSPLSLECTVEGTSNPNLYWYRQAAGRGLQLLFYSVGIGQISSEVPQNLSASRPQDRQFILSSKKLLLSDSGFYLCACSGHTRNQPQHFGDGTRLSIL.

The gene calls are TRBV20-1 and TRBJ2-1, with 10 nucleotides matching TRBD2. CDR1 and CDR2 from the germline V gene are DFQATT and SNEGSKA (reference sequence). The ends lost 7 bases at V and 5 bases at J; junction bases unmatched: 5. This CDR3 is 13 amino acids long. CDR3 amino acids: CSERGGHNNEQFF. The DNA for the CDR3 is TGCAGTGAGCGGGGGGGCCATAACAATGAGCAGTTCTTC.

This clonotype was counted many times. The rearrangement uses TRBV25-1 and TRBJ2-2, with no clear D. This CDR3 contains 14 residues. CDR1 and CDR2 (germline): MGHDK, SYGVNS. V was shortened by 5 bases and J by 2 bases, with 9 bases between the two germline ends. The CDR3 here is CASSRTGNTGELFF. DNA for the CDR3: TGTGCCAGCAGTAGGACGGGTAACACCGGGGAGCTGTTTTTT.

This clonotype came up a few times. This rearrangement joins TRBV7-6 to TRBJ2-3, with D perhaps TRBD2 (5 bases). Germline-derived CDR1 and CDR2 are SGHVS and FNYEAQ. The ends were cut back, 5 bases at V and 2 bases at J, with 14 bases in the middle. CDR3 size: 15 residues. The DNA for the CDR3 is TGTGCCAGCAGCGGACTTATCGGAACCACAGATACGCAGTATTTT. This codes for CASSGLIGTTDTQYF. The full variable domain, its missing parts supplied by reference TRBV7-6 and TRBJ2-3, is GAGVSQSPRYKVTKRGQDVALRCDPISGHVSLYWYRQALGQGPEFLTYFNYEAQQDKSGLPNDRFSAERPEGSISTLTIQRTEQRDSAMYRCASSGLIGTTDTQYFGPGTRLTVL.

In this sample, this clonotype turned up a few times. The chain joins TRBV4-2 to TRBJ1-4; 9 nucleotides line up with TRBD1. The CDR3 sequence is 18 residues long. Germline lookup yields CDR1 LGHNA and CDR2 YNFKEQ. J was trimmed by 11 bases and V by 4 bases; bases with no gene match: 20. In nucleotides, the CDR3 is TGTGCCAGCAGCCCTTCCGGGACAGGGTCAGGATCTGCGGGCAAACTGTTTTTT. Encoded protein: CASSPSGTGSGSAGKLFF.

The DNA for the CDR3 is TGTGCCAGCAGCCCCGCTCTCTATCAGCCCCAGCATTTT. The encoded protein is CASSPALYQPQHF. The V gene is TRBV7-2, the J gene TRBJ1-5; D not certain. This CDR3 has 13 amino acids. V lost 5 bases and J lost 5, with 10 bases in between. Germline assignment: CDR1 SGHTA and CDR2 FQGNSA.